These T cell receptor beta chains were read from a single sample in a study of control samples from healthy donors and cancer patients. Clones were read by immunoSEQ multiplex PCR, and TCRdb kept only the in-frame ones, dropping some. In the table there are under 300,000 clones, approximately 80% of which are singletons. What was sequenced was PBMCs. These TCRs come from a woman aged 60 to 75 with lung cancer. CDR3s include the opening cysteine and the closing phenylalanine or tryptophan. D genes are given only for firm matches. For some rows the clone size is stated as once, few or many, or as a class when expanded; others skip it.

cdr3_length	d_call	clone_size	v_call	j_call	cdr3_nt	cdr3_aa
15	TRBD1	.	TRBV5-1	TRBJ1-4	TGCGCCAGCAGCGTCGGGACAGTGGAAGATGAAAAACTGTTTTTT	CASSVGTVEDEKLFF
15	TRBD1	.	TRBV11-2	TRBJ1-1	TGTGCCAGCAGCTTACCGGGACAGGAGAACACTGAAGCTTTCTTT	CASSLPGQENTEAFF
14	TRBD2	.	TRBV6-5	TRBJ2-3	TGTGCCAGCAGTAAGCGGGAGTCGGGGGATACGCAGTATTTT	CASSKRESGDTQYF
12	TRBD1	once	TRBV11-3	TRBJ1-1	TGTGCCAGCAGCCAGGGGGGAACTGAAGCTTTCTTT	CASSQGGTEAFF
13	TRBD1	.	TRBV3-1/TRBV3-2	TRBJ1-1	TGTGCCAGCAGCCACCAGGGGGGAGCTGAAGCTTTCTTT	CASSHQGGAEAFF
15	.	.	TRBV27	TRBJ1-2	TGTGCCAGCAGTTTATATCCGGGGCCTAAGTATGGCTACACCTTC	CASSLYPGPKYGYTF
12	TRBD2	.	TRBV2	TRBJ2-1	TGTGCCAGCAAGCGGGAGGGTTGGGAGCAGTTCTTC	CASKREGWEQFF
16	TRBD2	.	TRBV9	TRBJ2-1	TGTGCCAGCAGCGCAGGACTAGCGGGGGAGTACAATGAGCAGTTCTTC	CASSAGLAGEYNEQFF
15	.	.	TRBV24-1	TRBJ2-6	TGTGCCACCAGTGACGGGGACGCTGGGGCCAACGTCCTGACTTTC	CATSDGDAGANVLTF
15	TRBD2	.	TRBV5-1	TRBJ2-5	TGCGCCAGCAGCTTGGGAGGTAGCGGGGGTGAGACCCAGTACTTC	CASSLGGSGGETQYF
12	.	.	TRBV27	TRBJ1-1	TGTGCCAGCAGTTTAAAGGACACTGAAGCTTTCTTT	CASSLKDTEAFF
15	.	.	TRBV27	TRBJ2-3	TGTGCCAGCAGTTTACGATGGGACTCCCCAGATACGCAGTATTTT	CASSLRWDSPDTQYF
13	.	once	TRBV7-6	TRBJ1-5	TGTGCCAGCAGCCCGGACAATAATCAGCCCCAGCATTTT	CASSPDNNQPQHF
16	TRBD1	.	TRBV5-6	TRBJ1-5	TGTGCCAGCAGCCTCAGGGGGCTGTATAGCAATCAGCCCCAGCATTTT	CASSLRGLYSNQPQHF
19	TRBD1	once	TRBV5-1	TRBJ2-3	TGCGCCACCGCCGGACAGGCAAACGGTCTCAGAACTAGCACAGATACGCAGTATTTT	CATAGQANGLRTSTDTQYF
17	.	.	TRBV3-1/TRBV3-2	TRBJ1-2	TGTGCCAGCAGCCAGGGTACAGGGAGGGGTGATGACTATGGCTACACCTTC	CASSQGTGRGDDYGYTF
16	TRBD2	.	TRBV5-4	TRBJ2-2	TGTGCCAGCAGCCCCCGAGGTAGCGGGATCGCCGGGGAGCTGTTTTTT	CASSPRGSGIAGELFF
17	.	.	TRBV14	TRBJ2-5	TGTGCCAGCAGCCAAGATCTTGGGGTCTCGAGCCAAGAGACCCAGTACTTC	CASSQDLGVSSQETQYF
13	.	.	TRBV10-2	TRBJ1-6	TGCGCCAGCAGTGCCAGAAGGAATTCACCCCTCCACTTT	CASSARRNSPLHF
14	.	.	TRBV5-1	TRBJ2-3	TGCGCCAGCTGTACCGGGACAATCACAGATACGCAGTATTTT	CASCTGTITDTQYF
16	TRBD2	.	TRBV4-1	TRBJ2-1	TGCGCCAGCGGGGCTAGCGGGAGGTCGCCCTACAATGAGCAGTTCTTC	CASGASGRSPYNEQFF
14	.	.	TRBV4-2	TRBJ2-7	TGTGCCAGCAGCCAAGAAAAAGATAGCCAGGAACTCTTCTTC	CASSQEKDSQELFF
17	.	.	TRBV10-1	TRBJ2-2	TGCGCCAGCAGTTTCTCCTTTGGGAGCGACGGTCACGGGGAGCTGTTTTTT	CASSFSFGSDGHGELFF
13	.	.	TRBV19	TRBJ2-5	TGTGCCAGTAGTAAACGGACCTCAGAGACCCAGTACTTC	CASSKRTSETQYF
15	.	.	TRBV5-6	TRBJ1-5	TGTGCCAGCAGCTTGGCCGTGACCGGGAATCAGCCCCAGCATTTT	CASSLAVTGNQPQHF
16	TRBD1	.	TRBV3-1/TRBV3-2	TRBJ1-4	TGTGCCAGCAGCCGACAGGGGGCAACAACTAATGAAAAACTGTTTTTT	CASSRQGATTNEKLFF
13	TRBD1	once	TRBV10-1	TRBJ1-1	TGCGCCAGCAGACAGGGGTTGGACACTGAAGCTTTCTTT	CASRQGLDTEAFF
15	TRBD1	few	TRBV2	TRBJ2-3	TGTGCCAGCAGTGAATGGGACAGGGGCACAGATACGCAGTATTTT	CASSEWDRGTDTQYF
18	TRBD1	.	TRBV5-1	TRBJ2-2	TGCGCCAGCAGCTCCCAATCGACAGGGGTACAAAGCACCGGGGAGCTGTTTTTT	CASSSQSTGVQSTGELFF
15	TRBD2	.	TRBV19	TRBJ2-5	TGTGCCAGTACCGCGACTAGCGGGCCACAAGAGACCCAGTACTTC	CASTATSGPQETQYF
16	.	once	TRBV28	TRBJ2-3	TGTGCCAGCAGTTTACCAGACAGAACCCGCACAGATACGCAGTATTTT	CASSLPDRTRTDTQYF
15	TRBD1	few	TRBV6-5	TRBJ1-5	TGTGCCAGCAGTCCCGGGACAGGGTTTAATCAGCCCCAGCATTTT	CASSPGTGFNQPQHF
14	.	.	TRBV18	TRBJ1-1	TGTGCCAGCTCGTCCGACGTCCATAACACTGAAGCTTTCTTT	CASSSDVHNTEAFF
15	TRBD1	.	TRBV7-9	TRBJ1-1	TGTGCCAGCAGCCCAAGTGACAGGGTCCACACTGAAGCTTTCTTT	CASSPSDRVHTEAFF
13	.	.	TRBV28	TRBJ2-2	TGTGCCAGCAGTTGGCAGAGGACCGGGGAGCTGTTTTTT	CASSWQRTGELFF
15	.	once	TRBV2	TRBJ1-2	TGTGCCAGCAGGGGAGACTCGCCAGGGTTCTATGGCTACACCTTC	CASRGDSPGFYGYTF
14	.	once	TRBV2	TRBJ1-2	TGTGCCAGCAGTGTGGGCATTCGCCCAGCCATTCCAAGTTTC	CASSVGIRPAIPSF
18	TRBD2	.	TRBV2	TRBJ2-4	TGTGCCAGCAGTGCGAGGACTAGCGGGCCTCTAGCCAAAAACATTCAGTACTTC	CASSARTSGPLAKNIQYF
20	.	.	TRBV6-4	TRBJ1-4	TGTGCCAGCAGTGACTCGATAAATTTACAGGGAAGGGGCACGGATGAAAAACTGTTTTTT	CASSDSINLQGRGTDEKLFF
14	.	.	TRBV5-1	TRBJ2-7	TGCGCCAGCAGCTTGGACAGCATCTCCTACGAGCAGTACTTC	CASSLDSISYEQYF
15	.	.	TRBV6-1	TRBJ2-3	TGTGCCAGCAGTGAAGGAGGGACCGCGTCAGATACGCAGTATTTT	CASSEGGTASDTQYF
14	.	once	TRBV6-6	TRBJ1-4	TGTGCCAGCAGTACCGGGGGTAGGAATGAAAAACTGTTTTTT	CASSTGGRNEKLFF